These 8 T cell receptor beta chains originate from one sample sequenced in a study of OX40 agonist ivuxolimab in advanced cancers. Sequencing was performed with immunoSEQ multiplex PCR; in TCRdb, only in-frame clones are kept and a portion is missing. This sample carries tens of thousands of clones, 70% to 85% of them seen once, and the ten largest clones take 16%. The sample was CD4+ or CD8+ T cells sorted from blood, taken in a trial of the OX40 agonist ivuxolimab. The receptors shown here come from an adult with an advanced solid tumor such as melanoma, head and neck, liver or kidney cancer.

V and J are TRBV4-1 and TRBJ2-7; D remains ambiguous. Trimming took 2 bases from V and 3 from J, leaving 11 bases between them. Germline V gives CDR1 MGHRA, CDR2 YSYEKL. The CDR3 length is 14 residues. The CDR3 nucleotides read TGCGCCAGCAGCCAAAGTTTACAGAGCTACGAGCAGTACTTC. Its translation: CASSQSLQSYEQYF.

The rearrangement links TRBV19 to TRBJ1-5, with 7 bases aligning to TRBD1. V was clipped by 6 bases and J by 4 bases; unmatched bases: 6. This CDR3 is built from 14 residues. The V gene's germline CDR1 is LNHDA and CDR2 SQIVND (reference sequence). The CDR3 DNA reads as TGTGCCAGTAGCAACAGGGGAGGTAATCAGCCCCAGCATTTT. As protein: CASSNRGGNQPQHF. Full variable domain (missing parts from reference TRBV19 and TRBJ1-5): DGGITQSPKYLFRKEGQNVTLSCEQNLNHDAMYWYRQDPGQGLRLIYYSQIVNDFQKGDIAEGYSVSREKKESFPLTVTSAQKNPTAFYLCASSNRGGNQPQHFGDGTRLSIL.

The rearrangement uses TRBV4-3 and TRBJ2-7; D might be TRBD1 (6 bases). Germline V lookup: CDR1 LGHNA, CDR2 YSLEER. The germline V and J ends were trimmed by 4 bases and 2 bases, with 15 bases remaining between them. CDR3 size: 15 residues. CDR3 DNA sequence: TGCGCCAGCAGCCCCGTGACAGGAAGTACCTACGAGCAGTACTTC. Translation gives CASSPVTGSTYEQYF.

The V gene is TRBV10-3, the J gene TRBJ1-1; 9 nucleotides match TRBD1. The CDR3 has 15 amino acids. Per the germline V gene, CDR1 is ENHRY and CDR2 is SYGVKD. V trimming: 0 bases; J trimming: 3 bases; junction bases outside the gene matches: 2. CDR3 region: CAISESTGGDTEAFF. CDR3 DNA sequence: TGTGCCATCAGTGAGTCGACAGGGGGGGACACTGAAGCTTTCTTT.

This clone was seen a single time. This rearrangement joins TRBV9 to TRBJ2-1; 7 bases are a match to TRBD1. The CDR3 length is 14 residues. V lost 4 bases, J lost 6 bases, and 7 bases stayed unmatched. Germline V gene sequence: CDR1 SGDLS, CDR2 YYNGEE. CDR3 bases: TGTGCCAGCAGCCCCCAGACAGGGAGCAATGAGCAGTTCTTC. Translated, it gives CASSPQTGSNEQFF.

V is TRBV5-4 and J is TRBJ1-2; 10 positions match TRBD1. The CDR3 extends over 14 amino acids. Germline V gene lookup returns CDR1 SGHNT and CDR2 YYREEE (reference sequence). The J segment lost 7 bases and the V segment lost 4 bases, leaving 7 bases of the junction unmatched. CDR3 residues: CASSSGQGVLGYTF. In DNA form, the CDR3 reads TGTGCCAGCAGCAGCGGACAGGGGGTGCTTGGCTACACCTTC.

The chain carries TRBV27 and TRBJ1-5, with 9 bases fitting TRBD1. The CDR3 covers 15 residues. V lost 3 bases to trimming and J lost 6 bases; unmatched junction nucleotides: 6. Germline-derived CDR1 and CDR2 are MNHEY and SMNVEV (reference sequence). CDR3 bases: TGTGCCAGCAGTTTGGGACAGGGTGGTGGTCAGCCCCAGCATTTT. This sequence encodes CASSLGQGGGQPQHF.

A note on this clone: This specimen includes other DNA sequences encoding the same CDR3. The chain carries TRBV19 and TRBJ1-1; D is uncertain. Trimming left V 3 bases short and J 1 base short, with 3 bases between. CDR3 size: 12 residues. The germline V gene encodes CDR1 LNHDA and CDR2 SQIVND (reference sequence). The DNA for the CDR3 is TGTGCCAGTAGTATCGGGAACACTGAAGCTTTCTTT. As protein: CASSIGNTEAFF.